Each of the 16 T cell receptor beta chains below was sequenced from the same sample in a study of T cells in Graves' hyperthyroidism and ophthalmopathy. RNA transcripts provided the source from which TCR beta CDR3 regions were amplified. The HTBI set primed first-round TCR CDR3 RT-PCR. TCRdb independently ran MiXCR on the multiplex PCR reads; one entry per CDR3 protein. The repertoire consists of over 700,000 distinct CDR3 sequences, with around a sixth occurring once and the leading ten covering over 15%. Specimen: blood. The receptor set was obtained from a woman aged 50 to 60 with Graves' hyperthyroidism that later progressed to Graves' ophthalmopathy.

The chain joins TRBV12-3 or TRBV12-4 to TRBJ1-6; the D gene is possibly TRBD1 (5 bases). V gave up 6 bases and J gave up 0 bases, with 9 bases separating them. The CDR3 is made up of 15 amino acids. The CDR3 sequence: CASRRGGSYNSPLHF. The CDR3, as DNA: TGTGCCAGCAGAAGGGGTGGCTCCTATAATTCACCCCTCCACTTT.

This clonotype was observed a handful of times. The chain combines TRBV29-1 with TRBJ2-2; D is unresolved. The CDR3 covers 13 residues. The V end lost 4 bases, the J end lost 1 base, and 7 bases lay between the germline ends. The germline V gene has CDR1 SQVTM and CDR2 ANQGSEA. CDR3 sequence (DNA): TGCAGCGTTGCCTGGAGGAACACCGGGGAGCTGTTTTTT. As protein: CSVAWRNTGELFF.

This clonotype showed up many times. This chain connects TRBV18 to TRBJ1-2; 7 positions match TRBD1. The junction had 8 bases not matched to a gene; V was cut back by 4 bases and J by 0 bases. In germline, CDR1 is KGHSH, CDR2 LQKENI. The CDR3 is 16 residues long. CDR3 loop: CASSQSPDRANYGYTF. DNA for the CDR3: TGTGCCAGCTCACAGAGTCCAGACAGGGCTAACTATGGCTACACCTTC.

This clonotype was picked up many times. The chain recombines TRBV15 with TRBJ2-5; maybe TRBD1 (6 bases). The CDR3 has 15 residues. The germline V and J ends were trimmed by 0 bases and 5 bases, with 13 bases remaining between them. Germline values: CDR1 LNHNV, CDR2 YYDKDF (reference sequence). CDR3 region: CATSRDGWGRETQYF. As DNA, the CDR3 is TGTGCCACCAGCAGAGATGGGTGGGGGCGGGAGACCCAGTACTTC.

This clonotype was seen only a few times. V and J are TRBV6-1 and TRBJ1-6; D might be TRBD1 (5 bases). With 1 base removed from V and 7 bases from J, the gap between germline ends came to 11 bases. Germline V gives CDR1 MNHNS, CDR2 SASEGT. This CDR3 has 15 residues. The CDR3, as DNA: TGTGCCAGCAGTGAAGTTCCCTCAGGGAATTCACCCCTCCACTTT. This encodes CASSEVPSGNSPLHF.

The chain joins TRBV7-8 to TRBJ2-7; possible D gene TRBD1, 6 bases. V was cut by 4 bases and J by 0 bases, with 22 bases left in between. Germline CDR1 SGHVS, CDR2 FQNEAQ. There are 18 residues in the CDR3. In DNA form, the CDR3 reads TGTGCCAGCAGCTACGGAAGCCCGGGACAACTTTTCTCCTACGAGCAGTACTTC. This sequence encodes CASSYGSPGQLFSYEQYF. Drawing the rest from reference TRBV7-8 and TRBJ2-7, the complete variable domain is GAGVSQSPRYKVAKRGQDVALRCDPISGHVSLFWYQQALGQGPEFLTYFQNEAQLDKSGLPSDRFFAERPEGSVSTLKIQRTQQEDSAVYLCASSYGSPGQLFSYEQYFGPGTRLTVT.

In its sample, this clonotype was seen a few times. This chain's CDR3 is CSDLTGEGVNTEAFF. The CDR3 DNA reads as TGCAGCGACTTGACAGGGGAGGGCGTAAACACTGAAGCTTTCTTT. The chain joins TRBV29-1 to TRBJ1-1; 8 bases match TRBD1. CDR1 is SQVTM and CDR2 is ANQGSEA in the germline V gene. V was pared by 7 bases and J by 2 bases, with 12 bases of the junction left unmatched. The CDR3 is 15 amino acids.

This clonotype was observed at least ten times. This chain joins TRBV5-1 and TRBJ2-1; 8 bases map to TRBD2. The CDR3 sequence is 15 residues long. V lost 0 bases and J lost 6; bases outside the gene matches: 5. The germline V gene encodes CDR1 SGHRS and CDR2 YFSETQ. Here the CDR3 reads CASSLDGGEFNEQFF. The CDR3 DNA is TGCGCCAGCAGCTTGGACGGGGGGGAGTTCAATGAGCAGTTCTTC.

This clonotype occurred a few times. The V gene is TRBV20-1, the J gene TRBJ1-1, with D unresolved. This CDR3 region has 11 residues. V dropped 3 bases and J dropped 5 bases, with 7 bases sitting between them. Germline-derived CDR1 and CDR2 are DFQATT and SNEGSKA (reference sequence). The CDR3: CSASPGTEAFF. DNA for the CDR3: TGCAGTGCTAGTCCCGGGACTGAAGCTTTCTTT.

The rearrangement uses TRBV7-2 and TRBJ2-1; 8 nucleotides agree with TRBD2. Trimming took 1 base from V and 6 from J; bases not matched to a gene: 14. This CDR3 is built from 18 residues. Germline assignment: CDR1 SGHTA and CDR2 FQGNSA. This CDR3 is CASSLGRSGGPFSNEQFF. Written as DNA, the CDR3 is TGTGCCAGCAGCTTAGGAAGGTCGGGGGGGCCTTTTTCCAATGAGCAGTTCTTC.

V gene TRBV6-1 combines with J gene TRBJ2-5; D is possibly TRBD1 (5 bases). This CDR3 has 14 amino acids. Germline lookup yields CDR1 MNHNS and CDR2 SASEGT. V was trimmed by 7 bases and J by 2 bases, leaving 14 bases between them. The CDR3, as DNA: TGTGCCAGCAACTTTAGGGGTAGGCAAGAGACCCAGTACTTC. Protein product: CASNFRGRQETQYF.

This clonotype was detected only a few times. J is TRBJ1-4 and V is TRBV6-2 or TRBV6-3, with a tentative D call TRBD1 (6 bases). The CDR3 contains 14 residues. V was trimmed by 1 base and J by 5 bases, leaving 8 bases between them. Germline-derived CDR1 and CDR2 are MNHEY and SVGEGT. DNA for the CDR3: TGTGCCAGCAGTTACTGGGGGCGGAATGAAAAACTGTTTTTT. It is translated as CASSYWGRNEKLFF.

The chain recombines TRBV7-9 with TRBJ2-2, with D uncertain. V was trimmed by 4 bases and J by 0 bases, leaving 12 bases between them. This CDR3 comprises 16 residues. CDR1 and CDR2 from the germline V gene are SEHNR and FQNEAQ (reference sequence). CDR3 sequence (DNA): TGTGCCAGCAGCTCCTACAGCGAAACGAACACCGGGGAGCTGTTTTTT. This gives the protein CASSSYSETNTGELFF.

This chain uses TRBV6-1 with TRBJ1-5; D is uncertain. CDR1 is MNHNS, CDR2 SASEGT, per germline. V was pared by 8 bases and J by 6 bases, with 8 bases between. The CDR3 contains 11 residues. In DNA form, the CDR3 reads TGTGCCAGCGATGAGGGTCAGCCCCAGCATTTT. Translating it yields CASDEGQPQHF.

Ten or more counts support this clonotype. The chain couples TRBV18 to TRBJ2-7; perhaps D is TRBD1 or TRBD2 (5 bases each). The V end lost 6 bases, the J end lost 6 bases, and 12 bases lay between the germline ends. Per the germline V gene, CDR1 is KGHSH and CDR2 is LQKENI. The CDR3 runs 12 residues. CDR3 amino acids: CASSERGGEQYF. As DNA, the CDR3 is TGTGCCAGCTCCGAGAGGGGTGGCGAGCAGTACTTC.

This clonotype has ten or more counts. The V call is TRBV27, the J call TRBJ1-1; D is unresolved. The germline gives CDR1 MNHEY, CDR2 SMNVEV (reference sequence). The CDR3 consists of 15 residues. The V and J ends lost 6 bases and 0 bases respectively, with 14 bases between them. CDR3 DNA sequence: TGTGCCAGCAGCTTAGGAGGCAGGATGAACACTGAAGCTTTCTTT. This codes for CASSLGGRMNTEAFF.